Listed here are 23 T cell receptor beta chains from one sample, sequenced in a study of blood T cell repertoires in COVID-19. Produced via immunoSEQ multiplex PCR; TCRdb's table is partial and in-frame only. The repertoire holds 140,000 to 150,000 clones, with approximately 81% as singletons. What was sequenced was peripheral blood. The source of these receptors is a human donor in a cohort sampled during active COVID-19.

This rearrangement joins TRBV9 to TRBJ1-1; TRBD1 matches 10 bases. V trimming: 4 bases; J trimming: 5 bases; junction bases outside the gene matches: 5. CDR1 is SGDLS and CDR2 is YYNGEE in the germline V gene. The CDR3 runs 14 residues. CDR3 sequence: CASSRGQGRTEAFF. The CDR3 nucleotides are TGTGCCAGCAGCAGGGGACAGGGGAGGACTGAAGCTTTCTTT. Full variable domain (remainder filled in from reference TRBV9 and TRBJ1-1): DSGVTQTPKHLITATGQRVTLRCSPRSGDLSVYWYQQSLDQGLQFLIQYYNGEERAKGNILERFSAQQFPDLHSELNLSSLELGDSALYFCASSRGQGRTEAFFGQGTRLTVV.

The rearrangement joins TRBV27 to TRBJ1-2, with 8 positions matching TRBD1. After removal of 0 bases from V and 7 bases from J, the junction contained 4 bases not matched to a gene. Germline V gene lookup returns CDR1 MNHEY and CDR2 SMNVEV (reference sequence). CDR3 length equals 14 residues. The CDR3 sequence: CASSLSSGGVGYTF. The CDR3 DNA sequence: TGTGCCAGCAGTTTATCCTCAGGGGGCGTTGGCTACACCTTC.

This clone occurred a few times. J is TRBJ2-7 and V is TRBV6-1; D gene unclear. The CDR3 totals 14 residues. Trimming cost V 1 base and J 3 bases, with 10 bases left between them. Germline lookup yields CDR1 MNHNS and CDR2 SASEGT. The CDR3 nucleotides read TGTGCCAGCAGTGAAGTGCCCAACTACTACGAGCAGTACTTC. Its protein product is CASSEVPNYYEQYF.

The chain couples TRBV6-2 or TRBV6-3 to TRBJ2-3; 8 bases are shared with TRBD1. This CDR3 is 13 amino acids long. CDR1 MNHEY and CDR2 SVGEGT come from the germline V gene. The V and J ends lost 6 bases and 3 bases, in that order; junction bases with no gene match: 2. CDR3 amino acids: CASSDRGTDTQYF. The CDR3 nucleotides read TGTGCCAGCAGCGACAGGGGTACAGATACGCAGTATTTT.

This rearrangement joins TRBV6-5 to TRBJ1-3; TRBD1 is a possible D gene (5 bases). Germline V gives CDR1 MNHEY, CDR2 SVGAGI. Deletions cut 0 bases from V and 0 bases from J, with 9 bases between. This CDR3 is 16 amino acids long. CDR3 coding DNA: TGTGCCAGCAGTTACTCTACAGGTTTCTCTGGAAACACCATATATTTT. This sequence encodes CASSYSTGFSGNTIYF.

CDR3 coding DNA: TGCGCCAGCAGCCATATTAGACACACTCGAGGGACTAGCGGTGCCTACGAGCAGTACTTC. Amino acid sequence: CASSHIRHTRGTSGAYEQYF. The V call is TRBV4-3, the J call TRBJ2-7, with 11 bases matching TRBD2. With 3 bases clipped from V and 2 bases from J, the junction kept 18 bases outside the gene matches. CDR1 and CDR2 from the germline V gene are LGHNA and YSLEER. The CDR3 totals 20 residues.

This clone appeared a few times. The chain joins TRBV28 to TRBJ2-7, with D possibly TRBD1 on 5 matching bases. Trimming shortened V by 3 bases and J by 0 bases, and 12 bases separated the two germline ends. The CDR3 sequence is 15 residues long. The germline CDR1 and CDR2 sequences are MDHEN and SYDVKM. This CDR3 is CASSFNHRSSYEQYF. In DNA form, the CDR3 reads TGTGCCAGCAGTTTCAACCACAGGAGCTCCTACGAGCAGTACTTC.

The chain carries TRBV6-5 and TRBJ1-2, with D perhaps TRBD1 (5 bases). The CDR3 sequence is 14 residues long. Germline V lookup: CDR1 MNHEY, CDR2 SVGAGI. Trimming shortened V by 6 bases and J by 6 bases, and 17 bases separated the two germline ends. The DNA for the CDR3 is TGTGCCAGCAGCCTAGACGGCAGGGCCGATGGCTACACCTTC. It is translated as CASSLDGRADGYTF.

This clone appeared a single time. This chain links TRBV3-1 (or the pseudogene TRBV3-2) with TRBJ1-5; D may be TRBD1 (6 bases). V lost 1 base to trimming and J lost 7 bases, with 11 bases between them. Per the germline V gene, CDR1 is LGHDT and CDR2 is YNNKEL (reference sequence). The CDR3 is made up of 14 amino acids. CDR3: CASSQAGGRQPQHF. CDR3 DNA sequence: TGTGCCAGCAGCCAAGCGGGGGGGCGGCAGCCCCAGCATTTT.

The V and J genes are TRBV4-3 and TRBJ2-1; possible D gene TRBD2, 6 bases. The CDR3 consists of 16 residues. In germline, CDR1 is LGHNA, CDR2 YSLEER. Between the trimmed V and J ends, which lost 1 base and 0 bases, there was a span of 10 bases. Here the CDR3 DNA reads TGCGCCAGCAGCCAAGCTGGCGGGAACTCCTACAATGAGCAGTTCTTC. Translation gives CASSQAGGNSYNEQFF.

The V and J genes are TRBV7-7 and TRBJ2-2; possibly TRBD2 for D (5 bases). Trimming pared 1 base from V and 3 bases from J, leaving 15 bases between. CDR1 and CDR2 from the germline V gene are SSHAT and FNYEAQ (reference sequence). The CDR3 totals 17 residues. CDR3 sequence reads: CASSLVLATADTGELFF. The CDR3 DNA sequence: TGTGCCAGCAGCTTAGTCCTAGCTACGGCGGACACCGGGGAGCTGTTTTTT.

This rearrangement joins TRBV5-1 to TRBJ2-1; D is uncertain. V lost 2 bases to trimming and J lost 3 bases, with 3 bases between them. Germline CDR1 SGHRS, CDR2 YFSETQ. The CDR3 is made up of 12 amino acids. The DNA of the CDR3 is TGCGCCAGCAGCTTTAACTACAATGAGCAGTTCTTC. It translates to CASSFNYNEQFF. Filled out from reference TRBV5-1 and TRBJ2-1, the complete variable domain reads KAGVTQTPRYLIKTRGQQVTLSCSPISGHRSVSWYQQTPGQGLQFLFEYFSETQRNKGNFPGRFSGRQFSNSRSEMNVSTLELGDSALYLCASSFNYNEQFFGPGTRLTVL.

The chain uses TRBV6-1 and TRBJ2-6, with D perhaps matching TRBD1 (7 bases). This CDR3 region has 16 residues. CDR1 is MNHNS, CDR2 SASEGT, per germline. V shed 4 bases and J shed 0 bases, with 10 bases lying between them. The CDR3 DNA sequence: TGTGCCAGCAGTGGACAGGGACTCTCTGGGGCCAACGTCCTGACTTTC. This gives the protein CASSGQGLSGANVLTF.

V gene TRBV11-3 combines with J gene TRBJ2-4, with TRBD1 as a possible D gene (6 bases). Germline CDR1 SGHNT, CDR2 YENEEA. Trimming stripped 5 bases from V and 11 bases from J, with 16 bases between. The CDR3 is 13 amino acids. The CDR3 coding sequence is TGTGCCAGCAGCCTAACGACAGGCCAGGTTCAGTACTTC. It is translated as CASSLTTGQVQYF.

V and J are TRBV6-5 and TRBJ1-4; no definite D call. The CDR3 spans 15 residues. CDR1 and CDR2 from the germline V gene are MNHEY and SVGAGI. Deletions cut 6 bases from V and 0 bases from J, with 11 bases between. The CDR3 here is CASSRHLATNEKLFF. For the CDR3, the DNA is TGTGCCAGCAGCCGACATCTTGCAACTAATGAAAAACTGTTTTTT.

This sequence joins TRBV6-5 and TRBJ1-1; TRBD1 is a possible D gene (6 bases). Looked up from germline, CDR1 is MNHEY and CDR2 is SVGAGI. The length of the CDR3 is 15 residues. The ends were cut back, 5 bases at V and 0 bases at J, with 13 bases in the middle. CDR3 in amino acids: CASSPRQGMNTEAFF. The CDR3 region has the DNA TGTGCCAGCAGTCCCCGGCAGGGGATGAACACTGAAGCTTTCTTT.

The J gene is TRBJ2-7, the V gene TRBV24-1; perhaps TRBD1 as D (6 bases). Trimming left V 4 bases short and J 3 bases short, with 30 bases between. Germline CDR1 reads KGHDR; CDR2 reads SFDVKD. This CDR3 is built from 20 residues. The CDR3 nucleotides read TGTGCCACCAGTGACCGGCCCAGGGACACCCAGGGTTCTTTTTTCTACGAGCAGTACTTC. It specifies CATSDRPRDTQGSFFYEQYF.

This chain connects TRBV5-5 to TRBJ2-7, with D possibly being TRBD1 (6 bases). Trimming cost V 3 bases and J 0 bases, with 10 bases left between them. Germline CDR1 SGHKS, CDR2 YYEKEE (reference sequence). The length of the CDR3 is 14 residues. The CDR3 DNA follows: TGTGCCAGCAGCTCCGGACAGAGCTCCTACGAGCAGTACTTC. This sequence encodes CASSSGQSSYEQYF.

This sequence joins TRBV4-1 and TRBJ2-2; tentatively, D is TRBD1 (6 bases). Per the germline V gene, CDR1 is MGHRA and CDR2 is YSYEKL. V dropped 1 base and J dropped 5 bases, with 14 bases sitting between them. The CDR3 extends over 16 amino acids. CDR3 DNA sequence: TGCGCCAGCAGCCAAGTATCCAGGGGAAAAACCGGGGAGCTGTTTTTT. It yields the protein CASSQVSRGKTGELFF.

J is TRBJ2-3 and V is TRBV19, with D unresolved. V gave up 6 bases and J gave up 4 bases, with 5 bases separating them. Germline V gene data show CDR1 as LNHDA and CDR2 as SQIVND (reference sequence). The CDR3 extends over 11 amino acids. The CDR3 nucleotides are TGTGCCAGTAGCAATTCAGATACGCAGTATTTT. It codes for CASSNSDTQYF.

The V call is TRBV29-1, the J call TRBJ2-3; D may be TRBD1 (7 bases). Germline V CDR1 and CDR2: SQVTM, ANQGSEA. This CDR3 contains 13 residues. The V gene lost 3 bases and the J gene lost 4 bases, with 11 bases spanning the gap. The CDR3 region is CSVEQGGADTQYF. In DNA, the CDR3 is TGCAGCGTTGAGCAGGGGGGCGCAGATACGCAGTATTTT.

The V call is TRBV7-8, the J call TRBJ2-3, with 7 bases fitting TRBD2. V lost 7 bases, J lost 5 bases, and 6 bases stayed unmatched. Per the germline V gene, CDR1 is SGHVS and CDR2 is FQNEAQ. This CDR3 is built from 13 residues. In DNA, the CDR3 is TGTGCCAGCAAAAGACTAGCTGGAGATACGCAGTATTTT. Translation gives CASKRLAGDTQYF.

V is TRBV28 and J is TRBJ2-7; D gene ambiguous. V lost 6 bases to trimming and J lost 4 bases, with 10 bases between them. Germline CDR1 MDHEN, CDR2 SYDVKM. This CDR3 region has 12 residues. The CDR3 protein is CASSHTNYEQYF. The CDR3 bases are TGTGCCAGCAGCCATACAAATTACGAGCAGTACTTC.